Included here is one T cell receptor beta chain sequence, with context. Its specificity is not known. Roughly 0.45 to 1 ug RNA was reverse transcribed with random hexamers. The method of amplification for TCR beta CDR3 was immunoSEQ multiplex PCR, covering 54 Vbeta and 13 Jbeta. TCRdb reprocessed the immunoSEQ multiplex PCR reads with MiXCR, giving one entry per CDR3 protein. This table holds more than 100,000 distinct CDR3 sequences, roughly 94% found once. This record comes from a study of CD8 T cells in Susac syndrome. Study at large: At blood draw, Susac syndrome patients were therapy-naive, on corticosteroids, or on intravenous immunoglobulin alone.

V lost 4 bases and J 7 bases, leaving 13 bases between the germline ends. The CDR3 is made up of 14 amino acids. Study results and caveats: An acknowledgment was made by the study that its TCR sequencing and HLA analysis involved relatively few individuals.

The sequence was obtained from a human donor with Susac syndrome. The sequenced sample consisted of CD8+ T cells from PBMCs. The chain joins TRBV12-3 or TRBV12-4 to TRBJ2-2; D perhaps matches TRBD2 (6 bases). Here the CDR3 reads CASSSGLLDGELFF. The CDR3 DNA sequence: TGTGCCAGCAGTTCGGGACTTTTGGACGGGGAGCTGTTTTTT.